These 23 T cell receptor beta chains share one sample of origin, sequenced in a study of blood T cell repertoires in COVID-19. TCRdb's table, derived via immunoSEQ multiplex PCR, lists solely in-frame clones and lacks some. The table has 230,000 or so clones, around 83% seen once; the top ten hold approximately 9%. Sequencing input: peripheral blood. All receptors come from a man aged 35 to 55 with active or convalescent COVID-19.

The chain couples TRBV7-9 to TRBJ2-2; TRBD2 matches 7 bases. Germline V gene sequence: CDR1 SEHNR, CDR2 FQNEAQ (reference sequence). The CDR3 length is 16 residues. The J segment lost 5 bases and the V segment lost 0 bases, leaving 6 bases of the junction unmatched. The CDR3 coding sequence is TGTGCCAGCAGCTTAGCGCGGGGGAGAAAAACCGGGGAGCTGTTTTTT. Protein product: CASSLARGRKTGELFF.

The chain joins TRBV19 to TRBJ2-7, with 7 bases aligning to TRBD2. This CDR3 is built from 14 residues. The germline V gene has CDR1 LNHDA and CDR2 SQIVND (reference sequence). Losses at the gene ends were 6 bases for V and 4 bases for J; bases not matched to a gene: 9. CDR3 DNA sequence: TGTGCCAGTAGCCCGACTAGCACGGGATACGAGCAGTACTTC. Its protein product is CASSPTSTGYEQYF.

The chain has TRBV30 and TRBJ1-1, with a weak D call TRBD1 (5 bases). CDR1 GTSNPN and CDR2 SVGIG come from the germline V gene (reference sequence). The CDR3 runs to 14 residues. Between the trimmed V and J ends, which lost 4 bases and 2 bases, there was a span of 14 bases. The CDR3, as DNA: TGTGCCTGGAATTTGGGGCCCTCCAACACTGAAGCTTTCTTT. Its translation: CAWNLGPSNTEAFF. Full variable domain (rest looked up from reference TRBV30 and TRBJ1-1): SQTIHQWPATLVQPVGSPLSLECTVEGTSNPNLYWYRQAAGRGLQLLFYSVGIGQISSEVPQNLSASRPQDRQFILSSKKLLLSDSGFYLCAWNLGPSNTEAFFGQGTRLTVV.

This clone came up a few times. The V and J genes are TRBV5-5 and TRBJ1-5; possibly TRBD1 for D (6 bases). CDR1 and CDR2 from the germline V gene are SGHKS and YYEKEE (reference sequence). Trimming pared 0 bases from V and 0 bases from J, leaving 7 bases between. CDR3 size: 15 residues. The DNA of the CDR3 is TGTGCCAGCAGCTTGGGGACAGATAGCAATCAGCCCCAGCATTTT. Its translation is CASSLGTDSNQPQHF. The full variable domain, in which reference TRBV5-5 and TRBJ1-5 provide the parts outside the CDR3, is DAGVTQSPTHLIKTRGQQVTLRCSPISGHKSVSWYQQVLGQGPQFIFQYYEKEERGRGNFPDRFSARQFPNYSSELNVNALLLGDSALYLCASSLGTDSNQPQHFGDGTRLSIL.

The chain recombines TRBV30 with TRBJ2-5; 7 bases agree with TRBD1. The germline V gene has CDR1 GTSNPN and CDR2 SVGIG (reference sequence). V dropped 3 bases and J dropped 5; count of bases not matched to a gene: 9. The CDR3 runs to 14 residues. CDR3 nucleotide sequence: TGTGCCTGGAGGGAAGACAGGGAGCGGGAGACCCAGTACTTC. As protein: CAWREDRERETQYF.

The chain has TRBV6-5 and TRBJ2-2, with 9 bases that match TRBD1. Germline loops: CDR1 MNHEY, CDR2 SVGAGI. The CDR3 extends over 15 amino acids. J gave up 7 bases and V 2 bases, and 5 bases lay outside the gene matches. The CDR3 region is CASSYRGTGIGELFF. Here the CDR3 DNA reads TGTGCCAGCAGTTACCGCGGGACAGGGATCGGGGAGCTGTTTTTT.

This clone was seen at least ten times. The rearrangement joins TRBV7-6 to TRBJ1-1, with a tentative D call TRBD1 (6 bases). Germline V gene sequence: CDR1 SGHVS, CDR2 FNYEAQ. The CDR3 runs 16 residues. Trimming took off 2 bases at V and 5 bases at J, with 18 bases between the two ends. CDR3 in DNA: TGTGCCAGCAGCTTACAAATCAGGGGATCGGGGACTGAAGCTTTCTTT. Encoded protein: CASSLQIRGSGTEAFF.

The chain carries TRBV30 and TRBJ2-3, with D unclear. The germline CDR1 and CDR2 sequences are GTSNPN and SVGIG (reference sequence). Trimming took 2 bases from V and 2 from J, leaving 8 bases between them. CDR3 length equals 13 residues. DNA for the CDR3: TGTGCCTGGAGTACAGTACCCACAGATACGCAGTATTTT. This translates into CAWSTVPTDTQYF.

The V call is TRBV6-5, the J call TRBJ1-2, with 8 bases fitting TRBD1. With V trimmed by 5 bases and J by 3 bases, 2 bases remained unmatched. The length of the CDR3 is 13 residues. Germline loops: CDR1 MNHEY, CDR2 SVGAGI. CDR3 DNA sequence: TGTGCCAGCAGTAAGGACAGGGACTATGGCTACACCTTC. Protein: CASSKDRDYGYTF.

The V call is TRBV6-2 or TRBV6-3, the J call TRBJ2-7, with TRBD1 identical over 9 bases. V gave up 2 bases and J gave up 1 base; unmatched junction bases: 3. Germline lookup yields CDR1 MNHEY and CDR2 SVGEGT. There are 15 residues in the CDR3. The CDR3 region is CASSYPDRGSYEQYF. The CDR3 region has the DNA TGTGCCAGCAGTTACCCCGACAGGGGGTCCTACGAGCAGTACTTC.

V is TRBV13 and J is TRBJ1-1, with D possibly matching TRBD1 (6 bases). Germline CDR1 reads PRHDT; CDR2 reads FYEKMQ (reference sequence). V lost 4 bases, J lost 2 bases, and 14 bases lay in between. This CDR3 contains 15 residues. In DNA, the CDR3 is TGTGCCAGCAGCTCCACGTGGACAGCCAACACTGAAGCTTTCTTT. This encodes CASSSTWTANTEAFF.

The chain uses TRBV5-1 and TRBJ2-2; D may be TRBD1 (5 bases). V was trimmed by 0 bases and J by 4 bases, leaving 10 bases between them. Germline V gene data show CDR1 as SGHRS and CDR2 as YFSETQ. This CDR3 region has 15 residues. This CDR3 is CASSLAQGATGELFF. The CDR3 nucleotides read TGCGCCAGCAGCTTGGCCCAGGGCGCCACCGGGGAGCTGTTTTTT. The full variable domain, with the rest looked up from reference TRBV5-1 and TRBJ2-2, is KAGVTQTPRYLIKTRGQQVTLSCSPISGHRSVSWYQQTPGQGLQFLFEYFSETQRNKGNFPGRFSGRQFSNSRSEMNVSTLELGDSALYLCASSLAQGATGELFFGEGSRLTVL.

CDR3 nucleotides: TGTGCCAGCAGCGCGACAGCAACCCTTTTCAATGAGCAGTTCTTC. It yields the protein CASSATATLFNEQFF. This chain links TRBV7-9 with TRBJ2-1; tentatively, D is TRBD1 (5 bases). This CDR3 region has 15 residues. In germline, CDR1 is SEHNR, CDR2 FQNEAQ (reference sequence). V shed 5 bases and J shed 6 bases, with 17 bases lying between them.

The CDR3 DNA follows: TGCGCCAGCAGTCATCCGGGACTAGCGGGAGGGCCGGGGTACAATGAGCAGTTCTTC. This codes for CASSHPGLAGGPGYNEQFF. The rearrangement uses TRBV23-1 and TRBJ2-1; 16 nucleotides agree with TRBD2. TRBV23-1 is an ORF, and what it does is uncertain. Losses at the gene ends were 3 bases for V and 4 bases for J; bases not matched to a gene: 9. This CDR3 is built from 19 residues.

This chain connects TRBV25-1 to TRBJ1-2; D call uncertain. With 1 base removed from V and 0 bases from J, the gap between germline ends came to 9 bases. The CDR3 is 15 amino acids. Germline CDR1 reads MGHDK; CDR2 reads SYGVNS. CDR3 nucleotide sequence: TGTGCCAGCAGTGAATGGGAGGTAGCTAACTATGGCTACACCTTC. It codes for CASSEWEVANYGYTF.

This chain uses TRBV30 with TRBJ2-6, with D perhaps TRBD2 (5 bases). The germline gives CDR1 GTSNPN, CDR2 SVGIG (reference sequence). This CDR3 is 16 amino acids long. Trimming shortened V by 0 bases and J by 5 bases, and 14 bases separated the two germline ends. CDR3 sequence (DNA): TGTGCCTGGAGTGTTAGTGTTGGAGGATGGGCCAACGTCCTGACTTTC. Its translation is CAWSVSVGGWANVLTF. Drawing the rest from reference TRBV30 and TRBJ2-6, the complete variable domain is SQTIHQWPATLVQPVGSPLSLECTVEGTSNPNLYWYRQAAGRGLQLLFYSVGIGQISSEVPQNLSASRPQDRQFILSSKKLLLSDSGFYLCAWSVSVGGWANVLTFGAGSRLTVL.

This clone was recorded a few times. In DNA, the CDR3 is TGCGCCAGCAGCGCGACAGGGGGAGTTAACTATGGCTACACCTTC. This sequence encodes CASSATGGVNYGYTF. The chain joins TRBV5-1 to TRBJ1-2, with TRBD1 matching over 9 bases. The CDR3 has 15 residues. V shed 4 bases, J shed 1 base, and the junction held 5 bases outside the gene matches. CDR1 and CDR2 (germline): SGHRS, YFSETQ.

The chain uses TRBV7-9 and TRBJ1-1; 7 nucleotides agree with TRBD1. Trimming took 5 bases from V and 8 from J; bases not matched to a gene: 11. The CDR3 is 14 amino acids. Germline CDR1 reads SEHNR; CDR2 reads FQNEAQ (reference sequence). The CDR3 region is CASSLPLEGAEAFF. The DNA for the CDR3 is TGTGCCAGCAGCCTACCCCTAGAGGGGGCCGAAGCTTTCTTT.

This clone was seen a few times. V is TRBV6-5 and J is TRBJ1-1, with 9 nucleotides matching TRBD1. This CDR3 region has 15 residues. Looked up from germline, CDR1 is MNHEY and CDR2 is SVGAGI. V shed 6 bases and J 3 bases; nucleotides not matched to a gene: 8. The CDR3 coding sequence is TGTGCCAGCAGGGGACTTACAGGGGGCTACACTGAAGCTTTCTTT. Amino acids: CASRGLTGGYTEAFF.

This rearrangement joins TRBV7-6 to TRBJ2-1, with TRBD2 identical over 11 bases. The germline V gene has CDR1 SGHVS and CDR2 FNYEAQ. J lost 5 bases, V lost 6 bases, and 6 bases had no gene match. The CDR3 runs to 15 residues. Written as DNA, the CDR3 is TGTGCCAGCAGTCCGACTAGCGGGATCAACAATGAGCAGTTCTTC. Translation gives CASSPTSGINNEQFF.

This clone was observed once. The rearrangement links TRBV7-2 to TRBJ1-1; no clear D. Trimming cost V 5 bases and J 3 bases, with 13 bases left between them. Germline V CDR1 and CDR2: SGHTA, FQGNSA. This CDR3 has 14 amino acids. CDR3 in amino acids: CASSETLRDTEAFF. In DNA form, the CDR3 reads TGTGCCAGCAGCGAAACCCTTCGGGACACTGAAGCTTTCTTT. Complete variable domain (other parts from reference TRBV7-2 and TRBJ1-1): GAGVSQSPSNKVTEKGKDVELRCDPISGHTALYWYRQSLGQGLEFLIYFQGNSAPDKSGLPSDRFSAERTGGSVSTLTIQRTQQEDSAVYLCASSETLRDTEAFFGQGTRLTVV.

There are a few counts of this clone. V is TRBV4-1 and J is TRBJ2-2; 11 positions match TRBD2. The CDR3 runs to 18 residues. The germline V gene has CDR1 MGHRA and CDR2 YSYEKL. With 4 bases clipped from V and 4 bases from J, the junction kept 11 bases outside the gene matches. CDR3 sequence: CASSPPLGLAGGTGELFF. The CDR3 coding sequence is TGCGCCAGCAGCCCGCCCCTGGGGCTAGCGGGAGGCACCGGGGAGCTGTTTTTT.

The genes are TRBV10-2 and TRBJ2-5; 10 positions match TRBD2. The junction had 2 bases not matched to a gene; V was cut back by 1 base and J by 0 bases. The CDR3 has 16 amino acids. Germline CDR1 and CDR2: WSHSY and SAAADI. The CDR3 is CASSEWTSGNQETQYF. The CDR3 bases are TGCGCCAGCAGTGAGTGGACTAGCGGAAACCAAGAGACCCAGTACTTC.